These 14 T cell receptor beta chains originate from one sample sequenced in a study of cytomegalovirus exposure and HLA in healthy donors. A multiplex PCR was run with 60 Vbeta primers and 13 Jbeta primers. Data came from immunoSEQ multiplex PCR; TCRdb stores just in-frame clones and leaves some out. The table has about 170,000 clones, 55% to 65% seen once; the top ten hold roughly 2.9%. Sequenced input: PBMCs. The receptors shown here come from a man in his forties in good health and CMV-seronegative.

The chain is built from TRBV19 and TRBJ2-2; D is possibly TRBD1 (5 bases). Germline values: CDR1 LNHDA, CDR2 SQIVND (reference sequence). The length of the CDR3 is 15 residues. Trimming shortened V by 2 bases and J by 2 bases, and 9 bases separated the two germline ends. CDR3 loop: CASSIMDTNTGELFF. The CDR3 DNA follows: TGTGCCAGTAGTATAATGGACACCAACACCGGGGAGCTGTTTTTT.

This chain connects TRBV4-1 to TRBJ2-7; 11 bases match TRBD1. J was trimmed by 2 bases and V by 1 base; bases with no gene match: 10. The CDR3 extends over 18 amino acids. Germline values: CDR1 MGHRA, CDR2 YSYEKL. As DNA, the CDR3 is TGCGCCAGCAGCCAAGGCCTCTGGACAGGGGGCCGCGCCTACGAGCAGTACTTC. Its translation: CASSQGLWTGGRAYEQYF.

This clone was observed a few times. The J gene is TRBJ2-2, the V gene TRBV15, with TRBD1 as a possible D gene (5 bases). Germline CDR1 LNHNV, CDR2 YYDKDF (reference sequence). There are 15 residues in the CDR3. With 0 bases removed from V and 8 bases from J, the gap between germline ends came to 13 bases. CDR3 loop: CATSRDLRGWGELFF. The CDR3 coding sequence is TGTGCCACCAGCAGAGATTTAAGGGGCTGGGGGGAGCTGTTTTTT.

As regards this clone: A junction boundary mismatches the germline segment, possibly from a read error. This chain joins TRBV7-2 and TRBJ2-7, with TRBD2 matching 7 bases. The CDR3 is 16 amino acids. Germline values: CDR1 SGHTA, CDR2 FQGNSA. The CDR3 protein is CASGLDGGGLTYEQYF. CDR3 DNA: TGTGCCAGCGGCTTAGATGGGGGAGGGCTCACCTACGAGCAGTACTTC.

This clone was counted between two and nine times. DNA for the CDR3: TGTGCCACCAGCAGAGTGGGCTCCCTCTACGAGCAGTACTTC. Its protein is CATSRVGSLYEQYF. The genes are TRBV15 and TRBJ2-5; D is uncertain. The J call may be faulty, since TRBJ2-7 better matches the DNA end. The CDR3 is 14 residues long. Looked up from germline, CDR1 is LNHNV and CDR2 is YYDKDF (reference sequence).

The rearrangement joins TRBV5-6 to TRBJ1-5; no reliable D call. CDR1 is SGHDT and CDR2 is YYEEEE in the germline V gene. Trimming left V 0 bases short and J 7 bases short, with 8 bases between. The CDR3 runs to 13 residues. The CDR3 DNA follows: TGTGCCAGCAGCTTGGCGGCGGGGCAGCCCCAGCATTTT. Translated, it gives CASSLAAGQPQHF.

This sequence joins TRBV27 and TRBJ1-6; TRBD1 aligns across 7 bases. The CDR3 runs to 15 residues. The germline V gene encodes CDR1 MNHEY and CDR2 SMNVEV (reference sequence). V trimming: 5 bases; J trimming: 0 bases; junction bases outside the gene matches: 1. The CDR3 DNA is TGTGCCAGCAGTAACAGGGGCTCCTATAATTCACCCCTCCACTTT. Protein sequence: CASSNRGSYNSPLHF.

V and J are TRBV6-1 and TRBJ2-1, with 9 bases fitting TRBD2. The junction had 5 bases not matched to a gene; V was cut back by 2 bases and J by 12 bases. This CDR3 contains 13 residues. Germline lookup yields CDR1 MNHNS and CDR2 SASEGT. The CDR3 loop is CASSESGGPGQFF. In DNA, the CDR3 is TGTGCCAGCAGTGAAAGCGGGGGGCCTGGGCAGTTCTTC.

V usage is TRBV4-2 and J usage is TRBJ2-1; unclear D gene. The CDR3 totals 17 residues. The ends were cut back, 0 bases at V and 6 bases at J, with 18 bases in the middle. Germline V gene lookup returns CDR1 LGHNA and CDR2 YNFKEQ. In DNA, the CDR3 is TGTGCCAGCAGCCAAGATCCGGCAGGCCAGGCCCTCAATGAGCAGTTCTTC. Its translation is CASSQDPAGQALNEQFF.

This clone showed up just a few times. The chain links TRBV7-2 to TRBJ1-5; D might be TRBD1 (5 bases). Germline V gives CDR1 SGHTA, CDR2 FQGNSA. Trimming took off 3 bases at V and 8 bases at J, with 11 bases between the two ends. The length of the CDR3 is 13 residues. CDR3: CASSFGGTEPQHF. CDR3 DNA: TGTGCCAGCAGCTTCGGGGGAACGGAGCCCCAGCATTTT.

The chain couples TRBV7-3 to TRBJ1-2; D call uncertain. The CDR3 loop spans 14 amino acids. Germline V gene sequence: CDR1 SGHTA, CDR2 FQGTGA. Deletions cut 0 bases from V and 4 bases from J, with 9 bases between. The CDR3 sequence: CASSLTGVGYGYTF. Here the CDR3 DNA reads TGTGCCAGCAGCTTAACCGGGGTCGGCTATGGCTACACCTTC.

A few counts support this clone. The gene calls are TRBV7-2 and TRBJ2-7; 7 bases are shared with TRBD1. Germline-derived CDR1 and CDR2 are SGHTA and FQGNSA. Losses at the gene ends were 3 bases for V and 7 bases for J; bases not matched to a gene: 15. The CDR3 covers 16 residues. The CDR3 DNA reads TGTGCCAGCAGCTTGAACCTCGGGACAGACGTTGGGGAGCAGTACTTC. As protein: CASSLNLGTDVGEQYF.

This chain's CDR3 is CASSLVGDSTDTQYF. CDR3 coding DNA: TGCGCCAGCAGCTTGGTCGGGGATAGCACAGATACGCAGTATTTT. The V call is TRBV5-1, the J call TRBJ2-3; D possibly corresponds to TRBD2 (5 bases). Trimming stripped 0 bases from V and 0 bases from J, with 8 bases between. CDR1 and CDR2 from the germline V gene are SGHRS and YFSETQ. The CDR3 runs 15 residues.

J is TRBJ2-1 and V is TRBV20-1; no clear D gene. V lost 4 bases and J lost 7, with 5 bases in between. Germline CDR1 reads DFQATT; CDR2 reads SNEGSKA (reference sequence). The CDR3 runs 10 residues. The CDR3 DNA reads TGCAGTGCTACCCTTAATGAGCAGTTCTTC. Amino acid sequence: CSATLNEQFF.